The rows below give T cell receptor beta chains drawn from one sample of a study of T cell changes during pregnancy in multiple sclerosis. Sequencing used immunoSEQ multiplex PCR; TCRdb keeps in-frame clones, though not all of them. The table lists about 110,000 clones, more than 85% of them singletons. The material was peripheral blood, obtained after pregnancy. These TCRs come from a female donor with multiple sclerosis, enrolled in a pregnancy study. Each CDR3 is given with its conserved first and last residue. D genes are given only for firm matches. Size is stated for part of the rows, as once, few or many counts, or as a class when the clone is expanded.

TRBD1 NA TRBJ2-2 TRBV30 TGTGCCTGGAGTAGGACAGGGAAAGCCGGGGAGCTGTTTTTT CAWSRTGKAGELFF
NA NA TRBJ1-6 TRBV13 TGTGCCAGCAGCCCATGGGGGGAAGGGAATTCACCCCTCCACTTT CASSPWGEGNSPLHF
TRBD2 NA TRBJ2-3 TRBV4-1 TGCGCCAGCAGCGAAGACGCGGGACTAGCGGGAGATACGCAGTATTTT CASSEDAGLAGDTQYF
NA NA TRBJ1-2 TRBV6-1 TGTGCCAGCTATCACACCAACTATGGCTACACCTTC CASYHTNYGYTF
NA NA TRBJ1-1 TRBV13 TGTGCCAGCAGCTTAGATTTTGGGAGCACTGAAGCTTTCTTT CASSLDFGSTEAFF
NA NA TRBJ1-1 TRBV6-1 TGTGCCAGCAGTGAAGTTACGTACGGTTCTGAAGCTTTCTTT CASSEVTYGSEAFF
TRBD1 NA TRBJ1-3 TRBV29-1 TGCAGCGTTGGGACAGGGTCTGGAAACACCATATATTTT CSVGTGSGNTIYF
TRBD1 NA TRBJ2-1 TRBV7-9 TGTGCCAGCAGCGGGAACAGGGGTACCTACAATGAGCAGTTCTTC CASSGNRGTYNEQFF
NA NA TRBJ1-1 TRBV5-1 TGCGCCAGCAGCCAGTTGGGGGGGACACTAAGTTACGCTTTCTTT CASSQLGGTLSYAFF
NA NA TRBJ1-4 TRBV5-4 TGTGCCAGCAGCCAAGACAGATATAATGAAAAACTGTTTTTT CASSQDRYNEKLFF
TRBD1 NA TRBJ2-1 TRBV13 TGTGCCAGCAGCAGCCGGGACAGTTCCAATGAGCAGTTCTTC CASSSRDSSNEQFF
NA NA TRBJ2-2 TRBV7-2 TGTGCCAGCAGCTTGGTAGTTGGTGCCGGGGAGCTGTTTTTT CASSLVVGAGELFF
TRBD2 few TRBJ2-2 TRBV6-1 TGTGCCAGCAGAGGGAGGGAGGATACCGGGGAGCTGTTTTTT CASRGREDTGELFF
TRBD1 once TRBJ2-5 TRBV5-4 TGTGCCAGCAGCCAGGGACAGGGGGAAGAGACCCAGTACTTC CASSQGQGEETQYF
NA once TRBJ1-5 TRBV7-9 TGTGCCAGCAGCGCGGGCGGTCAGCCCCAGCATTTT CASSAGGQPQHF
TRBD2 NA TRBJ2-1 TRBV7-9 TGTGCCAGCAGCTTGGTTGCGGGGGGGCCCTACAATGAGCAGTTCTTC CASSLVAGGPYNEQFF
NA NA TRBJ2-7 TRBV9 TGTGCCAGCAGCTTTCGCCGGGACCGCGGGACGGTCCACGAGCAGTACTTC CASSFRRDRGTVHEQYF
TRBD2 NA TRBJ2-3 TRBV19 TGTGCCAGTAGTTGGACTAGCGGGGCAGATACGCAGTATTTT CASSWTSGADTQYF
NA NA TRBJ2-3 TRBV6-5 TGTGCCAGCACCAGGACAGTGAACACAGATACGCAGTATTTT CASTRTVNTDTQYF
TRBD1 NA TRBJ2-7 TRBV7-9 TGTGCCAGCAGCTTGGGACAGGGGACCGAGCAGTACTTC CASSLGQGTEQYF